Listed below are T cell receptor beta chains from one sample, sequenced in a study of identical twins. TCRdb ran MiXCR on the 5' RACE reads and lists one entry per CDR3 protein. This table holds approximately 470,000 distinct CDR3 sequences, about 14% found once. The same data also contributed to another study, on yellow fever vaccine responses in identical twins.

Specimen: CD4+ T cells sorted from blood. The receptors here all came from a woman aged 18-29 years in good health. The CDR3 runs from the conserved cysteine through the conserved F or W. The D gene is left open where the match is weak. Part of the rows lack a size; the others show once, few, many or a class for expanded clones.

V gene: TRBV30; J gene: TRBJ2-1; D gene: .; clone size: .; CDR3 protein: CAWSVLSASSYNEQFF; CDR3 DNA: TGTGCCTGGAGTGTCCTGTCAGCGAGCTCCTACAATGAGCAGTTCTTC
V gene: TRBV6-5; J gene: TRBJ2-7; D gene: .; clone size: .; CDR3 protein: CASSYRTTYEQYF; CDR3 DNA: TGTGCCAGCAGTTACCGGACAACCTACGAGCAGTACTTC
V gene: TRBV28; J gene: TRBJ2-3; D gene: .; clone size: few; CDR3 protein: CASSPRSGINTQYF; CDR3 DNA: TGTGCCAGCAGTCCCCGTAGCGGCATTAATACGCAGTATTTT
V gene: TRBV6-1; J gene: TRBJ1-5; D gene: .; clone size: .; CDR3 protein: CASRRADISLTYSNQPQHF; CDR3 DNA: TGTGCCAGCAGGAGAGCGGACATTTCCTTGACCTATAGCAATCAGCCCCAGCATTTT
V gene: TRBV5-1; J gene: TRBJ2-3; D gene: .; clone size: few; CDR3 protein: CASRPGGKDTQYF; CDR3 DNA: TGCGCCAGCAGACCTGGGGGGAAGGATACGCAGTATTTT
V gene: TRBV10-3; J gene: TRBJ2-5; D gene: TRBD2; clone size: .; CDR3 protein: CAISGLAGEHQETQYF; CDR3 DNA: TGTGCCATCAGTGGGCTAGCGGGGGAACACCAAGAGACCCAGTACTTC
V gene: TRBV6-1; J gene: TRBJ2-7; D gene: .; clone size: few; CDR3 protein: CASSRKRAQAAYEQYF; CDR3 DNA: TGTGCCAGCAGTAGGAAGAGGGCCCAAGCGGCCTACGAGCAGTACTTC
V gene: TRBV29-1; J gene: TRBJ2-1; D gene: TRBD1; clone size: many; CDR3 protein: CSVPSGTGTYNEQFF; CDR3 DNA: TGCAGCGTTCCTTCCGGGACAGGGACCTACAATGAGCAGTTCTTC
V gene: TRBV27; J gene: TRBJ1-4; D gene: .; clone size: .; CDR3 protein: CASSQAGAADEKLFF; CDR3 DNA: TGTGCCAGCAGCCAAGCAGGGGCCGCTGATGAAAAACTGTTTTTT
V gene: TRBV7-2; J gene: TRBJ2-2; D gene: TRBD2; clone size: many; CDR3 protein: CASSPSSGVTGELFF; CDR3 DNA: TGTGCCAGCAGCCCGTCTAGCGGGGTCACCGGGGAGCTGTTTTTT
V gene: TRBV11-2; J gene: TRBJ2-7; D gene: .; clone size: .; CDR3 protein: CASSLDRAGSSYEQYF; CDR3 DNA: TGTGCCAGCAGCTTAGATCGTGCGGGGAGCTCCTACGAGCAGTACTTC
V gene: TRBV12-3/TRBV12-4; J gene: TRBJ2-7; D gene: .; clone size: few; CDR3 protein: CASSNRDTVYEQYF; CDR3 DNA: TGTGCCAGCAGTAACCGGGACACGGTCTACGAGCAGTACTTC
V gene: TRBV29-1; J gene: TRBJ1-2; D gene: .; clone size: .; CDR3 protein: CSVEDITAQNYGYTF; CDR3 DNA: TGCAGCGTTGAAGATATAACGGCTCAAAACTATGGCTACACCTTC
V gene: TRBV7-2; J gene: TRBJ2-1; D gene: .; clone size: few; CDR3 protein: CASSFTYEQFF; CDR3 DNA: TGTGCCAGCAGCTTCACCTATGAGCAGTTCTTC
V gene: TRBV28; J gene: TRBJ2-1; D gene: .; clone size: many; CDR3 protein: CASSFFDEQFF; CDR3 DNA: TGTGCCAGCAGCTTTTTCGATGAGCAGTTCTTC
V gene: TRBV12-3/TRBV12-4; J gene: TRBJ2-3; D gene: .; clone size: .; CDR3 protein: CATNLGGGTDTQYF; CDR3 DNA: TGTGCCACCAACCTAGGGGGGGGCACAGATACGCAGTATTTT
V gene: TRBV6-5; J gene: TRBJ1-4; D gene: .; clone size: few; CDR3 protein: CASSSGRGTEKLFF; CDR3 DNA: TGTGCCAGCAGTTCAGGACGCGGAACGGAAAAACTGTTTTTT
V gene: TRBV5-1; J gene: TRBJ2-3; D gene: TRBD2; clone size: few; CDR3 protein: CASSSAWVRGGKDTQYF; CDR3 DNA: TGCGCCAGCAGCTCGGCATGGGTCCGGGGGGGAAAAGATACGCAGTATTTT
V gene: TRBV7-2; J gene: TRBJ2-3; D gene: TRBD1; clone size: few; CDR3 protein: CASSPDLGQGTDTQYF; CDR3 DNA: TGTGCCAGCAGCCCGGACTTAGGACAGGGGACAGATACGCAGTATTTT
V gene: TRBV3-1; J gene: TRBJ2-7; D gene: .; clone size: .; CDR3 protein: CASSQDIAGQYF; CDR3 DNA: TGTGCCAGCAGCCAAGACATCGCGGGGCAGTACTTC
V gene: TRBV29-1; J gene: TRBJ2-7; D gene: .; clone size: many; CDR3 protein: CSVASYEYEQYF; CDR3 DNA: TGCAGCGTTGCATCTTATGAATACGAGCAGTACTTC
V gene: TRBV11-2; J gene: TRBJ2-7; D gene: TRBD1; clone size: few; CDR3 protein: CASSSRGLEQYF; CDR3 DNA: TGTGCCAGCAGCTCCAGGGGGCTGGAGCAGTACTTC
V gene: TRBV21-1; J gene: TRBJ2-7; D gene: .; clone size: few; CDR3 protein: CASNLGTGSEAYEQYF; CDR3 DNA: TGTGCCAGCAACCTAGGGACAGGGTCGGAGGCCTACGAGCAGTACTTC
V gene: TRBV7-3; J gene: TRBJ2-3; D gene: .; clone size: once; CDR3 protein: CASSLTRRDTQYF; CDR3 DNA: TGTGCCAGCAGCTTAACAAGGAGGGATACGCAGTATTTT
V gene: TRBV12-3/TRBV12-4; J gene: TRBJ2-7; D gene: .; clone size: .; CDR3 protein: CASSLARPGLSSYEQYF; CDR3 DNA: TGTGCCAGCAGTTTAGCGCGTCCCGGGCTCAGCTCCTACGAGCAGTACTTC
V gene: TRBV6-1; J gene: TRBJ2-1; D gene: TRBD2; clone size: many; CDR3 protein: CASSRGTKSYNEQFF; CDR3 DNA: TGTGCCAGCAGTCGAGGGACTAAATCCTACAATGAGCAGTTCTTC
V gene: TRBV4-2; J gene: TRBJ2-7; D gene: .; clone size: few; CDR3 protein: CASSQEGGTYYEQYF; CDR3 DNA: TGTGCCAGCAGCCAAGAGGGGGGGACATATTACGAGCAGTACTTC
V gene: TRBV6-2/TRBV6-3; J gene: TRBJ2-1; D gene: .; clone size: .; CDR3 protein: CASSYQESSYNEQFF; CDR3 DNA: TGTGCCAGCAGTTACCAGGAGAGCTCCTACAATGAGCAGTTCTTC
V gene: TRBV5-6; J gene: TRBJ1-1; D gene: .; clone size: .; CDR3 protein: CASSFLGGVNTEAFF; CDR3 DNA: TGTGCCAGCAGCTTTTTGGGAGGCGTGAACACTGAAGCTTTCTTT
V gene: TRBV6-5; J gene: TRBJ2-3; D gene: TRBD2; clone size: few; CDR3 protein: CASSYGTSDGTDTQYF; CDR3 DNA: TGTGCCAGCAGTTATGGGACTAGCGATGGCACAGATACGCAGTATTTT
V gene: TRBV6-2/TRBV6-3; J gene: TRBJ2-1; D gene: .; clone size: few; CDR3 protein: CASTQQRSNEQFF; CDR3 DNA: TGTGCCAGCACCCAACAGCGGAGCAATGAGCAGTTCTTC
V gene: TRBV12-3/TRBV12-4; J gene: TRBJ2-7; D gene: .; clone size: many; CDR3 protein: CASSDPGLQDEQYF; CDR3 DNA: TGTGCCAGCAGCGACCCGGGACTCCAGGACGAGCAGTACTTC
V gene: TRBV27; J gene: TRBJ2-7; D gene: .; clone size: .; CDR3 protein: CASSYKPPGVESYEQYF; CDR3 DNA: TGTGCCAGCAGTTACAAACCCCCCGGGGTAGAATCCTACGAGCAGTACTTC
V gene: TRBV24-1; J gene: TRBJ2-7; D gene: .; clone size: .; CDR3 protein: CATSTNGGSYEQYF; CDR3 DNA: TGTGCCACCTCGACGAACGGTGGCTCCTACGAGCAGTACTTC
V gene: TRBV7-2; J gene: TRBJ1-3; D gene: .; clone size: .; CDR3 protein: CASSLRPNSGNTIYF; CDR3 DNA: TGTGCCAGCAGCTTAAGGCCAAACTCTGGAAACACCATATATTTT
V gene: TRBV7-2; J gene: TRBJ2-5; D gene: TRBD2; clone size: .; CDR3 protein: CASSGRTSGGRQTQYF; CDR3 DNA: TGTGCCAGCAGCGGCCGGACTAGCGGGGGGAGGCAGACCCAGTACTTC